The subject of this entry is one T cell receptor beta chain. The sample belongs to a study of cytomegalovirus exposure and HLA in healthy donors. PCR employed 60 Vbeta and 13 Jbeta primers. In the original analysis: In a later analysis, approximately 80 million unique TCR beta chains included roughly 11 million shared by two or more donors. Libraries were prepared by immunoSEQ multiplex PCR; TCRdb keeps only in-frame clonotypes and omits some of them. Clone size and V and J calls were adopted from that table, with D and trimming inferred from the DNA. In the table there are about 160,000 clones, roughly 80% of which are singletons. Germline CDR1 MDHEN, CDR2 SYDVKM. The CDR3 sequence is 12 residues long. Trimming pared 6 bases from V and 0 bases from J, leaving 6 bases between.

The source of this sequence is a man aged 35 to 55 in good health and CMV-seropositive. The chain carries TRBV28 and TRBJ2-7; D unresolved. Sequencing used PBMCs. The CDR3 sequence: CASRRNSYEQYF. The CDR3 coding sequence is TGTGCCAGCAGGCGGAACTCCTACGAGCAGTACTTC.